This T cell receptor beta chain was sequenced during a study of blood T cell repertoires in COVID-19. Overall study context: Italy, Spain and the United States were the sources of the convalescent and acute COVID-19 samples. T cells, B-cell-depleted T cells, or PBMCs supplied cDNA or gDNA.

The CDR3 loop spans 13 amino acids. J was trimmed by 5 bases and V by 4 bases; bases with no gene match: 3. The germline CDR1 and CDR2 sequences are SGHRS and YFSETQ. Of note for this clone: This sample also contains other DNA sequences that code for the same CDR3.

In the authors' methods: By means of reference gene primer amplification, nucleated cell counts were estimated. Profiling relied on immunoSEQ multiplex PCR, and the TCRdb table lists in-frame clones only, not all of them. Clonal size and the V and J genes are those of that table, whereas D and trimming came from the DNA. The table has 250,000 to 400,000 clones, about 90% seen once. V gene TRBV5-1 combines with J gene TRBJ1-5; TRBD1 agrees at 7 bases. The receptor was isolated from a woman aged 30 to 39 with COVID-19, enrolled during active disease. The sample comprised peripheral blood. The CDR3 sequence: CASSLGQDQPQHF. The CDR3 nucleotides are TGCGCCAGCAGCCTTGGACAGGATCAGCCCCAGCATTTT. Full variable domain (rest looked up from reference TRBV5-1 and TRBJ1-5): KAGVTQTPRYLIKTRGQQVTLSCSPISGHRSVSWYQQTPGQGLQFLFEYFSETQRNKGNFPGRFSGRQFSNSRSEMNVSTLELGDSALYLCASSLGQDQPQHFGDGTRLSIL.